This TCR beta chain originates from a study of blood T cell repertoires in COVID-19. Trimming at V came to 4 bases and at J to 4 bases, leaving 14 bases not matched to a gene. CDR1 is SQVTM and CDR2 is ANQGSEA in the germline V gene. The CDR3 is made up of 16 amino acids. Generated by immunoSEQ multiplex PCR, the TCRdb table keeps only in-frame clones and is missing some. The sample has nearly 95,000 clones; about 77% are singletons. This TCR was sampled from a human donor in a cohort sampled during active COVID-19. The sequencing input was peripheral blood. V gene TRBV29-1 combines with J gene TRBJ2-7, with 9 nucleotides matching TRBD1. CDR3 in amino acids: CSVARTEGQGLYEQYF. The CDR3 DNA is TGCAGCGTTGCGAGGACGGAGGGACAGGGATTATACGAGCAGTACTTC.